Detailed here is one TCR beta chain. The record originates from a study of blood T cell repertoires in COVID-19. CDR1 is SGDLS, CDR2 YYNGEE, per germline. The CDR3 totals 16 residues. V trimming: 0 bases; J trimming: 4 bases; junction bases outside the gene matches: 6. Clones were read by immunoSEQ multiplex PCR, and TCRdb kept only the in-frame ones, dropping some. The data contain around 140,000 clones, around 80% of them singletons. This sequence was found in a woman aged 55-69 years with acute or convalescent COVID-19. The chain joins TRBV9 to TRBJ2-1, with 8 nucleotides matching TRBD2. Sequencing was performed on peripheral blood. Written as DNA, the CDR3 is TGTGCCAGCAGCGTAGGAGCGGGAGTAGGATACAATGAGCAGTTCTTC. This codes for CASSVGAGVGYNEQFF.